The clone carrying this T cell receptor (beta chain) has at least ten counts. The antigen is unknown. This sample was included in a study of read filtering for tumor transcriptome and immune sequencing. Across the study: The cohort had 17 men and approximately 13 women aged about 45 to 80, mean roughly 65 years. DNase treatment preceded whole-transcriptome library preparation.

Sampling of bone marrow took place during active disease in every patient. Molecular barcoded adaptors covering alpha/delta and beta/gamma chains were used on approximately 440 ng RNA. MiXCR, run by TCRdb on the reads, gives a single entry per CDR3 protein. The data hold about 90,000 distinct CDR3 sequences, with 9% to 15% observed a single time. CDR1 and CDR2 (germline): KGHSH, LQKENI. The CDR3 spans 17 residues. V gave up 0 bases and J gave up 4 bases, with 18 bases separating them. Findings and caveats of the study: In IR-seq, single-read clonotypes were about 80% of clonotypes but around 3.5% of reads.

The origin of this receptor is a donor at least 40 years old with multiple myeloma. Sequenced material: a population of CD138-negative cells sorted from bone marrow. V is TRBV18 and J is TRBJ2-5; a weak D match, TRBD2 (6 bases). This chain's CDR3 is CASSPPSQAGWGETQYF. Here the CDR3 DNA reads TGTGCCAGCTCACCACCGTCCCAAGCGGGCTGGGGAGAGACCCAGTACTTC.